What follows describes a single T cell receptor (beta chain). This sample was included in a study of T cell changes during pregnancy in multiple sclerosis. Method: immunoSEQ multiplex PCR; TCRdb's copy keeps in-frame clones and lacks some. This table has about 100,000 clones, around nine tenths appearing once. This CDR3 has 14 amino acids. Germline V CDR1 and CDR2: LNHDA, SQIVND (reference sequence). The ends were cut back, 7 bases at V and 5 bases at J, with 16 bases in the middle. This specimen was peripheral blood, taken in the second trimester of pregnancy. The rearrangement links TRBV19 to TRBJ2-3; D possibly corresponds to TRBD2 (5 bases). The sequence came from a female donor with multiple sclerosis, enrolled in a pregnancy study. The chain's CDR3 is CASKERPAGDTQYF. The CDR3 coding sequence is TGTGCCAGTAAGGAGCGTCCGGCGGGAGATACGCAGTATTTT.